This T cell receptor (beta chain) comes out of a study of beta chain features in type 1 diabetes. V gave up 0 bases and J gave up 3 bases; unmatched junction bases: 4. Per germline, CDR1 SGDLS and CDR2 YYNGEE. This CDR3 region has 15 residues. Expressed TCRB transcripts were sequenced after all isolated RNA was converted to cDNA. Sequenced by immunoSEQ multiplex PCR; TCRdb stores in-frame clones only, minus some. The sample consists of a few hundred thousand clones, roughly 13% of them appearing once. The sequenced material came from naive CD4+ T cells from blood. The chain combines TRBV9 with TRBJ1-2; 8 nucleotides agree with TRBD1. The source of this sequence is a man younger than 45 in good health. CDR3 protein: CASSVGTGPYYGYTF. CDR3 bases: TGTGCCAGCAGCGTAGGGACAGGGCCCTACTATGGCTACACCTTC. Together with reference TRBV9 and TRBJ1-2, the CDR3 gives the full variable domain: DSGVTQTPKHLITATGQRVTLRCSPRSGDLSVYWYQQSLDQGLQFLIQYYNGEERAKGNILERFSAQQFPDLHSELNLSSLELGDSALYFCASSVGTGPYYGYTFGSGTRLTVV.